This note documents a single T cell receptor beta chain sequence. Clones were read by immunoSEQ multiplex PCR, and TCRdb kept only the in-frame ones, dropping some. The sample lists about 98,000 clones, under 95% seen once, with approximately 2% in the top ten. Germline V lookup: CDR1 MNHEY, CDR2 SMNVEV (reference sequence). V shed 3 bases and J 4 bases; nucleotides not matched to a gene: 4. This CDR3 has 14 amino acids. The entry originates in a study of T cell changes during pregnancy in multiple sclerosis. Sample: peripheral blood, taken after pregnancy. The chain employs TRBV27 and TRBJ2-7, with 9 bases identical to TRBD2. This clonotype was obtained from a female donor in good health, enrolled as a control in a pregnancy study. CDR3 sequence: CASSFSGSPYEQYF. The CDR3 DNA reads TGTGCCAGCAGTTTTAGCGGGAGTCCGTACGAGCAGTACTTC.